Below are 10 T cell receptor beta chains sequenced from a single sample in a study of CD8 T cells in Susac syndrome. Reverse transcription of roughly 0.5 to 1 ug RNA was carried out with random hexamers. TCRdb itself ran the immunoSEQ multiplex PCR reads through MiXCR, one entry per CDR3 protein. The sample records some 140,000 distinct CDR3 sequences, 85% to 95% being singletons. Sequencing input: CD8+ T cells from PBMCs. The origin of the receptors is a human donor with Susac syndrome.

In regard to this clonotype: One end of the junction does not line up with germline, which may come from a read error. The V gene is TRBV19, the J gene TRBJ2-1; 11 nucleotides match TRBD2. Germline assignment: CDR1 LNHDA and CDR2 SQIVND (reference sequence). The CDR3 is 14 amino acids. The CDR3 region is CASSIAGGPVEQFF. Written as DNA, the CDR3 is TGTGCCAGTAGCATAGCGGGAGGGCCGGTTGAGCAGTTCTTC.

V gene TRBV4-1 combines with J gene TRBJ2-7; a weak D match, TRBD1 (5 bases). V was clipped by 0 bases and J by 4 bases, with 13 bases between them. Per germline, CDR1 MGHRA and CDR2 YSYEKL. The CDR3 is made up of 15 amino acids. The CDR3 nucleotides are TGCGCCAGCAGCCAAGATTCAGGGTCCCCGTACGAGCAGTACTTC. Translated: CASSQDSGSPYEQYF.

The table lists this clonotype with a count of one. The V call is TRBV19, the J call TRBJ1-2; tentatively, D is TRBD1 (6 bases). Trimming removed 4 bases at V and 3 bases at J, with 15 bases between. Germline CDR1 LNHDA, CDR2 SQIVND (reference sequence). The CDR3 has 15 amino acids. The CDR3 DNA sequence: TGTGCCAGTAGTACTACAGGGTTTGTCGACTATGGCTACACCTTC. Protein product: CASSTTGFVDYGYTF. The full variable domain, rest sourced from reference TRBV19 and TRBJ1-2, is DGGITQSPKYLFRKEGQNVTLSCEQNLNHDAMYWYRQDPGQGLRLIYYSQIVNDFQKGDIAEGYSVSREKKESFPLTVTSAQKNPTAFYLCASSTTGFVDYGYTFGSGTRLTVV.

This sequence joins TRBV24-1 and TRBJ1-2; D gene unclear. CDR3 length: 13 residues. V was trimmed by 6 bases and J by 8 bases, leaving 15 bases between them. From germline, CDR1 is KGHDR and CDR2 SFDVKD. Here the CDR3 reads CATSFSASTGYTF. In DNA, the CDR3 is TGTGCCACCAGTTTTTCGGCGTCGACGGGCTACACCTTC.

V gene TRBV15 combines with J gene TRBJ2-1; 10 nucleotides line up with TRBD1. This CDR3 region has 14 residues. Germline-derived CDR1 and CDR2 are LNHNV and YYDKDF (reference sequence). V trimming: 2 bases; J trimming: 10 bases; junction bases outside the gene matches: 5. CDR3 amino acids: CATSRPGQGSEQFF. CDR3 DNA: TGTGCCACCAGCAGACCGGGACAGGGGTCAGAGCAGTTCTTC.

The genes are TRBV28 and TRBJ1-5; D remains unclear. The V and J ends lost 5 bases and 0 bases respectively, with 8 bases between them. This CDR3 contains 14 residues. In germline, CDR1 is MDHEN, CDR2 SYDVKM. The CDR3 DNA is TGTGCCAGCAGTATCCTCAGTAGCAATCAGCCCCAGCATTTT. Encoded protein: CASSILSSNQPQHF.

The V call is TRBV6-5, the J call TRBJ1-4; no reliable D call. Trimming took off 7 bases at V and 3 bases at J, with 12 bases between the two ends. CDR3 length equals 14 residues. The germline CDR1 and CDR2 sequences are MNHEY and SVGAGI. CDR3 nucleotide sequence: TGTGCCAGCACCAAAGGGCTAGCTAATGAAAAACTGTTTTTT. It encodes CASTKGLANEKLFF.

The rearrangement joins TRBV7-2 to TRBJ2-7, with D perhaps TRBD1 or TRBD2 (5 bases each). V lost 5 bases, J lost 2 bases, and 16 bases lay in between. The germline V gene encodes CDR1 SGHTA and CDR2 FQGNSA. The CDR3 covers 15 residues. This CDR3 is CASSPLRDPPYEQYF. CDR3 bases: TGTGCCAGCAGCCCTCTACGGGACCCGCCCTACGAGCAGTACTTC.

The chain links TRBV18 to TRBJ2-7; D not certain. This CDR3 contains 13 residues. CDR1 is KGHSH and CDR2 is LQKENI in the germline V gene. V gave up 8 bases and J gave up 3 bases, with 14 bases separating them. CDR3 residues: CASTESSGYEQYF. In DNA form, the CDR3 reads TGTGCCAGCACAGAGTCTTCGGGCTACGAGCAGTACTTC.

This clonotype appeared once. This rearrangement joins TRBV13 to TRBJ2-1; D is undetermined. Germline CDR1 and CDR2: PRHDT and FYEKMQ (reference sequence). Between the trimmed V and J ends, which lost 0 bases and 9 bases, there was a span of 9 bases. CDR3 length equals 13 residues. CDR3 nucleotides: TGTGCCAGCAGCTTAGGCCGGAACGGTGAGCAGTTCTTC. Its translation: CASSLGRNGEQFF.